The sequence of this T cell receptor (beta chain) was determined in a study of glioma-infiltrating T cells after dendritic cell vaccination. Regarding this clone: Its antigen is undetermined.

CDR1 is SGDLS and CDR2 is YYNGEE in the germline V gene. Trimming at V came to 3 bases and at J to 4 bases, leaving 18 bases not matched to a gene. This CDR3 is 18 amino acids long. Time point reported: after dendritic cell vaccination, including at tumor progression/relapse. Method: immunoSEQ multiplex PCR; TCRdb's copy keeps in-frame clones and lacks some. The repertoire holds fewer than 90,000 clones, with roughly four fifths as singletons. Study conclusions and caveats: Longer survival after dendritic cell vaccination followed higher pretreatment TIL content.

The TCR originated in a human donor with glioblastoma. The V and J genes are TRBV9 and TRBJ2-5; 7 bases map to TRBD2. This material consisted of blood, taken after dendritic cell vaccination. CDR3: CASSGLGSGDYNGETQYF. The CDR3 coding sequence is TGTGCCAGCAGCGGTCTGGGAAGCGGGGACTATAATGGAGAGACCCAGTACTTC.